A single sample gave rise to the 15 T cell receptor beta chains below, sequenced in a study of metastatic and nonmetastatic thyroid tumors. TCRdb re-called clones from the PCR reads using MiXCR. The sample lists around 36,000 clones, approximately 30% seen once, with 7.8% in the top ten. Thyroid surgery was preceded by no treatment in any patient. Input material: blood. The receptors were sampled from a female donor with papillary thyroid cancer or a benign thyroid nodule (not recorded which). Some clones in this sample may be carry-over from other donors' samples.

This clone is deemed medium-sized (0.01 to 0.1%). This chain links TRBV28 with TRBJ2-7, with D perhaps TRBD1 (6 bases). Germline CDR1 reads MDHEN; CDR2 reads SYDVKM. Trimming removed 8 bases at V and 2 bases at J, with 19 bases between. The CDR3 runs 15 residues. As DNA, the CDR3 is TGTGCCAGCGGTCGGGGTCCCCGGGACACCTACGAGCAGTACTTC. Encoded protein: CASGRGPRDTYEQYF.

The chain employs TRBV12-3 or TRBV12-4 and TRBJ1-4, with D possibly matching TRBD1 (5 bases). Trimming left V 8 bases short and J 6 bases short, with 13 bases between. The CDR3 is 13 amino acids. The CDR3 DNA reads as TGTGCCAGCGGGCCGACAGCGTATGAAAAACTGTTTTTT. Protein sequence: CASGPTAYEKLFF.

Regarding this clone: No conserved phenylalanine or tryptophan ends this CDR3, so it is likely a read error. The rearrangement uses TRBV9 and TRBJ2-3; possibly TRBD1 for D (6 bases). The CDR3 covers 19 residues. Trimming stripped 2 bases from V and 0 bases from J, with 22 bases between. The germline V gene encodes CDR1 SGDLS and CDR2 YYNGEE. The CDR3 reads CASSVPLARGSSSTDTQYI. The CDR3, as DNA: TGTGCCAGCAGCGTTCCACTTGCCAGGGGATCCTCTAGCACAGATACGCAGTATATT.

This clone was picked up many times. The chain recombines TRBV2 with TRBJ2-7; tentatively, D is TRBD2 (5 bases). CDR1 is SNHLY, CDR2 FYNNEI, per germline. The CDR3 runs 13 residues. Between the trimmed V and J ends, which lost 7 bases and 0 bases, there was a span of 10 bases. The CDR3 DNA reads TGTGCCAGCACGGACTGGACCTCCTACGAGCAGTACTTC. Translated, it gives CASTDWTSYEQYF.

The V call is TRBV6-5, the J call TRBJ2-1; the match to TRBD2 covers 14 bases. Unmatched junction bases numbered 12, after V lost 7 bases and J lost 7 bases. Germline CDR1 reads MNHEY; CDR2 reads SVGAGI. CDR3 length equals 17 residues. CDR3 in DNA: TGTGCCAGCATGGGACTAGCGGGAGTGGCCAGAAGGAATGAGCAGTTCTTC. As protein: CASMGLAGVARRNEQFF.

This clone is classed as medium-sized. Compared with germline, one end of the junction differs, possibly owing to a read error. The chain couples TRBV6-5 to TRBJ2-7, with D possibly TRBD2 on 6 matching bases. In germline, CDR1 is MNHEY, CDR2 SVGAGI. There are 14 residues in the CDR3. CDR3 loop: CASSYGRDSFEQYF. The CDR3 DNA reads TGTGCCAGCAGTTACGGCAGGGACTCCTTCGAGCAGTACTTC.

The rearrangement links TRBV15 to TRBJ2-3, with a weak D call TRBD2 (6 bases). CDR3 length equals 16 residues. Germline V CDR1 and CDR2: LNHNV, YYDKDF (reference sequence). Trimming took 0 bases from V and 3 from J, leaving 13 bases between them. CDR3: CATSRDWERGTDTQYF. The DNA of the CDR3 is TGTGCCACCAGCAGAGATTGGGAACGGGGGACAGATACGCAGTATTTT.

The rearrangement links TRBV5-1 to TRBJ2-1; 7 nucleotides align to TRBD1. The V gene end was trimmed by 5 bases and the J gene end by 1 base; junction bases not matched to a gene: 6. This CDR3 region has 15 residues. Germline V CDR1 and CDR2: SGHRS, YFSETQ. In DNA form, the CDR3 reads TGCGCCAGCAGTTCCGACAGGGTTTCCTACAATGAGCAGTTCTTC. This gives the protein CASSSDRVSYNEQFF.

This clone was seen at least ten times. The rearrangement links TRBV27 to TRBJ2-3, with D unclear. V lost 5 bases and J 0 bases, leaving 12 bases between the germline ends. Germline V gives CDR1 MNHEY, CDR2 SMNVEV (reference sequence). The CDR3 spans 15 residues. The CDR3 nucleotides are TGTGCCAGCAGTACCGCGGACGGGAGCACAGATACGCAGTATTTT. It yields the protein CASSTADGSTDTQYF.

The table lists this clone with a few counts. The chain joins TRBV27 to TRBJ1-2, with TRBD1 matching 7 bases. The V gene's germline CDR1 is MNHEY and CDR2 SMNVEV (reference sequence). V trimming: 7 bases; J trimming: 9 bases; junction bases outside the gene matches: 17. The CDR3 runs to 15 residues. This chain's CDR3 is CASIPAAQGRRCYTF. DNA for the CDR3: TGTGCCAGCATCCCCGCAGCACAGGGGAGGAGGTGCTACACCTTC.

This clone was picked up many times. The rearrangement uses TRBV5-1 and TRBJ2-5; D possibly matches TRBD1 or TRBD2 (6 bases each). V lost 6 bases, J lost 2 bases, and 17 bases lay in between. The CDR3 is 15 amino acids. CDR1 SGHRS and CDR2 YFSETQ come from the germline V gene. CDR3 region: CASTPEGGDQETQYF. CDR3 nucleotide sequence: TGCGCCAGCACCCCGGAGGGGGGAGATCAAGAGACCCAGTACTTC.

Many counts were recorded for this clone. The chain uses TRBV6-6 and TRBJ2-1; D might be TRBD1 or TRBD2, each matching 5 bases. The CDR3 covers 16 residues. Germline-derived CDR1 and CDR2 are MNHNY and SVGAGI (reference sequence). The V gene lost 0 bases and the J gene lost 1 base, with 10 bases spanning the gap. The CDR3 reads CASSYSGERSYNEQFF. Written as DNA, the CDR3 is TGTGCCAGCAGTTACTCGGGGGAGCGGTCCTACAATGAGCAGTTCTTC.

V usage is TRBV11-1 and J usage is TRBJ2-2, with D unclear. The CDR3 loop spans 16 amino acids. Germline V gives CDR1 SGHAT, CDR2 FQDESV (reference sequence). The V gene lost 0 bases and the J gene lost 5 bases, with 13 bases spanning the gap. The CDR3 DNA is TGTGCCAGCAGCTTAGCCGAGGTCATCAAAACCGGGGAGCTGTTTTTT. Translating gives CASSLAEVIKTGELFF.

The rearrangement joins TRBV6-6 to TRBJ2-7; TRBD1 is a possible D gene (5 bases). The CDR3 is 15 amino acids. CDR1 and CDR2 (germline): MNHNY, SVGAGI (reference sequence). The V end lost 0 bases, the J end lost 6 bases, and 15 bases lay between the germline ends. CDR3 in DNA: TGTGCCAGCAGTTACTCTTTTATCGACAGCCTCGAGCAGTACTTC. This codes for CASSYSFIDSLEQYF.

This clone was found a few times. The chain links TRBV24-1 to TRBJ2-1; the D is unclear. The germline gives CDR1 KGHDR, CDR2 SFDVKD. Trimming stripped 2 bases from V and 9 bases from J, with 10 bases between. CDR3 size: 13 residues. CDR3 protein: CATSDYLTREQFF. The CDR3 coding sequence is TGTGCCACCAGTGATTACCTCACCCGTGAGCAGTTCTTC.